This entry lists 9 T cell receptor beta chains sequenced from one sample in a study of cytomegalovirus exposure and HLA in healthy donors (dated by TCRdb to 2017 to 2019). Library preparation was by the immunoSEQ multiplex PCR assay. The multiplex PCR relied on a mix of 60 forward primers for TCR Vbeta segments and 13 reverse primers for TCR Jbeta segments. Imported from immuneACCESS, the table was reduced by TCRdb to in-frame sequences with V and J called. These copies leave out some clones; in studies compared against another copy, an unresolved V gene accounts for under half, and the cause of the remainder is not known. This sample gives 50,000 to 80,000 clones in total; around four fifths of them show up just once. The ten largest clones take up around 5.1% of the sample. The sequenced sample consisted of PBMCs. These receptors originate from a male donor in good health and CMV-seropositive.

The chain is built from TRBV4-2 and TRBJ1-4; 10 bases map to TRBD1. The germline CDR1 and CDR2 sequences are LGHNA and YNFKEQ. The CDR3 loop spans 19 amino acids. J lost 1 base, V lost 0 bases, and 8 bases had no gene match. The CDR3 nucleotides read TGTGCCAGCAGCCAAGATCCGACAGGGGGCTTTTTAACTAATGAAAAACTGTTTTTT. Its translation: CASSQDPTGGFLTNEKLFF.

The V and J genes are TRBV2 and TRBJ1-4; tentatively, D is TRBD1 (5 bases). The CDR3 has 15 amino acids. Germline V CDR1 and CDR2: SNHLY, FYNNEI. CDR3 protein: CAWGTQHPTNEKLFF. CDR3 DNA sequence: TGTGCTTGGGGCACCCAGCACCCAACTAATGAAAAACTGTTTTTT. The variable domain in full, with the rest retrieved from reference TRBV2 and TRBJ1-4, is EPEVTQTPSHQVTQMGQEVILRCVPISNHLYFYWYRQILGQKVEFLVSFYNNEISEKSEIFDDQFSVERPDGSNFTLKIRSTKLEDSAMYFCAWGTQHPTNEKLFFGSGTQLSVL.

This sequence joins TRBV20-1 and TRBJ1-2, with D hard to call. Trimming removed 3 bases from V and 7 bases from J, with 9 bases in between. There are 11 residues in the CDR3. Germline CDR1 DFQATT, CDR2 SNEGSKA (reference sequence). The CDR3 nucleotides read TGCAGTGCTAGTTTATTGGCTGGCTACACCTTC. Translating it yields CSASLLAGYTF.

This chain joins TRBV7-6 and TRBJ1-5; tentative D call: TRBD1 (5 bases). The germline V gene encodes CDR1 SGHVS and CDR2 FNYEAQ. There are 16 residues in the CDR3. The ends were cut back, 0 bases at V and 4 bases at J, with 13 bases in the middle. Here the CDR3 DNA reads TGTGCCAGCAGCTTAGCGGGGGGACGGATGAATCAGCCCCAGCATTTT. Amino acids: CASSLAGGRMNQPQHF.

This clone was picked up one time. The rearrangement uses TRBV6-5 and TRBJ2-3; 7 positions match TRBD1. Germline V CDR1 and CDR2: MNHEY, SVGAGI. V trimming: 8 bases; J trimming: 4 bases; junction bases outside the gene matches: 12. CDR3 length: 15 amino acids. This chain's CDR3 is CASGYNRGEPDTQYF. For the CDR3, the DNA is TGTGCCAGCGGATACAACAGGGGCGAACCAGATACGCAGTATTTT.

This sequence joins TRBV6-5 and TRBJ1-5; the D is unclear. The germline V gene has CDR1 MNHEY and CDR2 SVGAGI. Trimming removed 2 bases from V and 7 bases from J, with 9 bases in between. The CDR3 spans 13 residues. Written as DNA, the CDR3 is TGTGCCAGCAGTTACGGGAGGGCCCAGCCCCAGCATTTT. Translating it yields CASSYGRAQPQHF.

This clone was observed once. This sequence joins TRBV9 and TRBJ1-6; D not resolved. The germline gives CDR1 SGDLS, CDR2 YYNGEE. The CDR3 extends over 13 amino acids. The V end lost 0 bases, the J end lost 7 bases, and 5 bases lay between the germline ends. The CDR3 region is CASSVGANSPLHF. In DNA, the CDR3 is TGTGCCAGCAGCGTAGGGGCCAATTCACCCCTCCACTTT.

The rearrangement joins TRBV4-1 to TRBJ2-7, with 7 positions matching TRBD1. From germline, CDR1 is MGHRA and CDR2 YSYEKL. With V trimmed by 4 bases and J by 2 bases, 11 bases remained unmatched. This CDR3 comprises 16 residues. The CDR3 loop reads CASSLLVGTAAYEQYF. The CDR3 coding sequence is TGCGCCAGCAGCCTCCTAGTCGGGACAGCGGCCTACGAGCAGTACTTC.

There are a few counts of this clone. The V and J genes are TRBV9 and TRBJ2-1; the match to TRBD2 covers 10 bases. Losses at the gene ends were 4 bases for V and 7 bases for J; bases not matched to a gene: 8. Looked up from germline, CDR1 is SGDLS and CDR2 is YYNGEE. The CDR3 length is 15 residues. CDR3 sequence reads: CASSLERGGWNEQFF. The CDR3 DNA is TGTGCCAGCAGCCTCGAGCGGGGGGGCTGGAATGAGCAGTTCTTC.